A single sample gave rise to the 17 T cell receptor beta chains below, sequenced in a study of blood T cell repertoires in COVID-19. TCRdb's table, derived via immunoSEQ multiplex PCR, lists solely in-frame clones and lacks some. Seen here are just under 350,000 clones, about 89% observed once, and the top ten hold over 6%. The sample taken for sequencing was peripheral blood. These receptors originate from a woman aged 45 to 65 with COVID-19, enrolled during active disease.

This clone was detected only once. The chain combines TRBV10-2 with TRBJ1-4, with TRBD1 as a possible D gene (6 bases). Trimming left V 7 bases short and J 3 bases short, with 12 bases between. The CDR3 is made up of 14 amino acids. Germline V gene sequence: CDR1 WSHSY, CDR2 SAAADI. Here the CDR3 reads CASKEQGSNEKLFF. The CDR3 DNA reads as TGCGCCAGCAAGGAACAGGGTTCTAATGAAAAACTGTTTTTT.

The J gene is TRBJ1-1, the V gene TRBV29-1; no firm D call. Trimming took off 8 bases at V and 6 bases at J, with 10 bases between the two ends. This CDR3 spans 10 amino acids. CDR1 SQVTM and CDR2 ANQGSEA come from the germline V gene. CDR3 DNA: TGCAGCTTCTGGGGAGCTGAAGCTTTCTTT. Translation gives CSFWGAEAFF.

The rearrangement links TRBV5-1 to TRBJ2-5; 7 nucleotides line up with TRBD2. Germline CDR1 reads SGHRS; CDR2 reads YFSETQ. The CDR3 totals 16 residues. V shed 0 bases and J 2 bases; nucleotides not matched to a gene: 7. CDR3 nucleotide sequence: TGCGCCAGCAGCTTGGCCGGAGCTAGCGGTCAAGAGACCCAGTACTTC. Translated, it gives CASSLAGASGQETQYF.

The chain links TRBV10-3 to TRBJ1-5, with 7 bases matching TRBD1. Germline values: CDR1 ENHRY, CDR2 SYGVKD. The CDR3 consists of 17 residues. V lost 10 bases, J lost 0 bases, and 15 bases stayed unmatched. The chain's CDR3 is CATQGDSGKNSNQPQHF. CDR3 DNA: TGTGCCACCCAGGGGGACAGCGGCAAAAATAGCAATCAGCCCCAGCATTTT.

The chain has TRBV27 and TRBJ1-2, with 9 bases identical to TRBD1. Germline lookup yields CDR1 MNHEY and CDR2 SMNVEV (reference sequence). Trimming removed 5 bases from V and 4 bases from J; junction bases left unmatched: 2. This CDR3 has 13 amino acids. The CDR3 DNA reads as TGTGCCAGCAGTCCGGGACAGGGCTATGGCTACACCTTC. Protein sequence: CASSPGQGYGYTF.

V gene TRBV20-1 combines with J gene TRBJ2-7; 8 bases align to TRBD2. CDR3 length: 16 residues. The germline gives CDR1 DFQATT, CDR2 SNEGSKA (reference sequence). V gave up 3 bases and J gave up 1 base; unmatched junction bases: 11. The CDR3 DNA follows: TGCAGTGCTAGTTTGGGCCGAGCGGGAGAATCCTACGAGCAGTACTTC. It translates to CSASLGRAGESYEQYF.

V is TRBV11-2 and J is TRBJ2-1; possibly TRBD2 for D (5 bases). Trimming cost V 1 base and J 4 bases, with 11 bases left between them. This CDR3 has 15 amino acids. CDR1 and CDR2 (germline): SGHAT, FQNNGV. CDR3 region: CASSLVVGAYNEQFF. The DNA of the CDR3 is TGTGCCAGCAGCTTAGTGGTGGGAGCATACAATGAGCAGTTCTTC.

J is TRBJ2-7 and V is TRBV6-5; tentatively, D is TRBD1 (6 bases). The CDR3 contains 15 residues. CDR1 is MNHEY and CDR2 is SVGAGI in the germline V gene. Trimming shortened V by 11 bases and J by 2 bases, and 22 bases separated the two germline ends. DNA for the CDR3: TGTGCCGGCCGTCGTGGGGAACAGGGTACCTACGAGCAGTACTTC. Protein product: CAGRRGEQGTYEQYF.

The chain employs TRBV6-5 and TRBJ2-7; 8 bases align to TRBD1. The CDR3 is made up of 13 amino acids. V lost 10 bases, J lost 2 bases, and 7 bases stayed unmatched. Germline V lookup: CDR1 MNHEY, CDR2 SVGAGI. CDR3 sequence: CAIMDRVAYEQYF. In nucleotides, the CDR3 is TGTGCCATCATGGACAGGGTCGCCTACGAGCAGTACTTC.

This clone is labeled medium-sized. This chain connects TRBV13 to TRBJ1-5, with D perhaps matching TRBD1 (5 bases). Germline CDR1 is PRHDT and CDR2 is FYEKMQ (reference sequence). V lost 5 bases and J lost 4, with 12 bases in between. CDR3 length: 14 residues. DNA of the CDR3: TGTGCCAGCAGCGCAGGGTCGCTGAATCAGCCCCAGCATTTT. Residues: CASSAGSLNQPQHF.

The chain combines TRBV7-9 with TRBJ2-7; possible D gene TRBD1, 6 bases. This CDR3 comprises 16 residues. The V end was cut by 3 bases, the J end by 1 base, with 16 bases between. Germline V gene data show CDR1 as SEHNR and CDR2 as FQNEAQ (reference sequence). The CDR3 here is CASSFPTGDPSYEQYF. CDR3 in DNA: TGTGCCAGCAGCTTTCCGACAGGAGACCCTTCCTACGAGCAGTACTTC.

The chain has TRBV19 and TRBJ1-4; 8 bases are a match to TRBD1. The CDR3 extends over 18 amino acids. Germline values: CDR1 LNHDA, CDR2 SQIVND (reference sequence). J lost 5 bases, V lost 5 bases, and 16 bases had no gene match. The CDR3, as DNA: TGTGCCAGTAGTCCAGCCGCCGAGACAGGGGCTCACAATGAAAAACTGTTTTTT. Translation gives CASSPAAETGAHNEKLFF. The variable domain in full, completed from reference TRBV19 and TRBJ1-4, reads DGGITQSPKYLFRKEGQNVTLSCEQNLNHDAMYWYRQDPGQGLRLIYYSQIVNDFQKGDIAEGYSVSREKKESFPLTVTSAQKNPTAFYLCASSPAAETGAHNEKLFFGSGTQLSVL.

The chain joins TRBV4-1 to TRBJ1-1; 7 bases agree with TRBD1. The CDR3 consists of 14 residues. Germline values: CDR1 MGHRA, CDR2 YSYEKL. The junction had 7 bases not matched to a gene; V was cut back by 3 bases and J by 6 bases. In DNA, the CDR3 is TGCGCCAGCAGCCAGCCTGGGACAGTCTCTGAAGCTTTCTTT. Its protein is CASSQPGTVSEAFF.

This clone has only a few counts. The chain combines TRBV5-5 with TRBJ2-1; 14 bases line up with TRBD2. The ends lost 4 bases at V and 7 bases at J; junction bases unmatched: 4. Germline assignment: CDR1 SGHKS and CDR2 YYEKEE (reference sequence). This CDR3 spans 15 amino acids. CDR3 bases: TGTGCCAGCAGCCCCGGGACTAGCGGGAGAAATGAGCAGTTCTTC. Residues: CASSPGTSGRNEQFF.

The chain combines TRBV27 with TRBJ2-7; 13 bases align to TRBD2. V was clipped by 5 bases and J by 5 bases; unmatched bases: 9. Germline CDR1 and CDR2: MNHEY and SMNVEV (reference sequence). The CDR3 runs to 16 residues. The DNA for the CDR3 is TGTGCCAGCAGTCCTGACCAGGGACTAGCGGGAAACGAGCAGTACTTC. Amino acids: CASSPDQGLAGNEQYF.

The genes are TRBV2 and TRBJ1-5, with TRBD1 as a possible D gene (6 bases). CDR3 length: 14 amino acids. V lost 3 bases, J lost 6 bases, and 12 bases lay in between. Germline V CDR1 and CDR2: SNHLY, FYNNEI. The chain's CDR3 is CASSEYREGQPQHF. The CDR3 region has the DNA TGTGCCAGCAGTGAGTACAGGGAAGGTCAGCCCCAGCATTTT.

For the CDR3, the DNA is TGCAGCGCCTACGGCGGGACAGGGGGGTTCGCTGAAGCTTTCTTT. The encoded protein is CSAYGGTGGFAEAFF. The chain couples TRBV29-1 to TRBJ1-1, with TRBD1 identical over 11 bases. V lost 7 bases, J lost 6 bases, and 13 bases stayed unmatched. This CDR3 region has 15 residues. The germline V gene has CDR1 SQVTM and CDR2 ANQGSEA. The variable domain in full, completed from reference TRBV29-1 and TRBJ1-1, reads SAVISQKPSRDICQRGTSLTIQCQVDSQVTMMFWYRQQPGQSLTLIATANQGSEATYESGFVIDKFPISRPNLTFSTLTVSNMSPEDSSIYLCSAYGGTGGFAEAFFGQGTRLTVV.